This T cell receptor (beta chain) was found in a study of blood T cells in healthy people across ages. Overall study results and limits: The fall in TCR beta diversity per million T cells was roughly linear with age.

A few counts support this clonotype. Antigen: not known. Next came a second PCR, run for about 7 to 12 cycles, which used a sample-barcoded 5' primer along with a J-beta primer mix. The template-switch adaptor, which had 12 random nucleotides, put a tag on each cDNA molecule. TCRdb called the 5' RACE reads again in MiXCR, with one record for every CDR3 protein. Of 1.5 million or so distinct CDR3 sequences listed, roughly two fifths are singletons. Germline CDR1 is MGHRA and CDR2 is YSYEKL. The CDR3 sequence is 15 residues long. The rearrangement links TRBV4-1 to TRBJ2-4, with TRBD1 matching 7 bases. The better agreement between TRBJ2-7 and the DNA end casts doubt on the J call. The receptor comes from a woman younger than 35 in good health. Specimen: blood. The CDR3 region is CASSQERQGVYEQYF. The CDR3 bases are TGCGCCAGCAGCCAAGAAAGACAGGGCGTATACGAGCAGTACTTC.